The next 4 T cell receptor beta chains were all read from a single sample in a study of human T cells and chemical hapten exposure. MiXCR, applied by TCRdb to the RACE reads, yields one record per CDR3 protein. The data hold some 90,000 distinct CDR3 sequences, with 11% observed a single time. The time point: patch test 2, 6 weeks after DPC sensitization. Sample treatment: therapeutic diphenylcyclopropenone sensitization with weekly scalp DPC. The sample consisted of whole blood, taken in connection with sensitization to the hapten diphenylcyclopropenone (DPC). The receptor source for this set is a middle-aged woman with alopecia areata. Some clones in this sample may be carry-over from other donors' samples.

This CDR3 is CASSYTGRSSYEQYF. CDR3 in DNA: TGTGCCAGCAGTTACACGGGCCGAAGCTCCTACGAGCAGTACTTC. The chain links TRBV28 to TRBJ2-7; no firm D call. Germline-derived CDR1 and CDR2 are MDHEN and SYDVKM. Trimming removed 4 bases at V and 0 bases at J, with 13 bases between. The CDR3 totals 15 residues.

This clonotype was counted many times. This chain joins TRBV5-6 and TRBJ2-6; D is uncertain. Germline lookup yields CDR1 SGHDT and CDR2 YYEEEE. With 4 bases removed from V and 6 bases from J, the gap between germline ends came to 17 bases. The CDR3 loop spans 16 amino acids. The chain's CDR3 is CASSPKGLFQANVLTF. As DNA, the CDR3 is TGTGCCAGCAGCCCCAAGGGTCTTTTTCAGGCCAACGTCCTGACTTTC.

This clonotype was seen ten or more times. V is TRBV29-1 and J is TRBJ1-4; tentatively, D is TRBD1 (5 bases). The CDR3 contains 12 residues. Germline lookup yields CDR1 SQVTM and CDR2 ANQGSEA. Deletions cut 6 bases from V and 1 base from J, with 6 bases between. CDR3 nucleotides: TGCAGCGTCGGGGGAACTAATGAAAAACTGTTTTTT. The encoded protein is CSVGGTNEKLFF. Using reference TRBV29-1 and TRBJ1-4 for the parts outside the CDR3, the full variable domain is SAVISQKPSRDICQRGTSLTIQCQVDSQVTMMFWYRQQPGQSLTLIATANQGSEATYESGFVIDKFPISRPNLTFSTLTVSNMSPEDSSIYLCSVGGTNEKLFFGSGTQLSVL.

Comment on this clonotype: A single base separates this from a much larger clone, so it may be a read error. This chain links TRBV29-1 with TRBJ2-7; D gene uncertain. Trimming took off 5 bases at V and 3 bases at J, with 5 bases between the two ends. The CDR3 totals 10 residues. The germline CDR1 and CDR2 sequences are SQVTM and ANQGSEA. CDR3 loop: CSVRDYEQYF. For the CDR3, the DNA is TGCAGCGTTAGGGACTACGAGCAGTACTTC.